This T cell receptor beta chain comes out of a study of shared clonotypes between healthy human individuals. Across the study: There were three CD4 naive, three CD4 memory, two CD8 naive and one CD8 memory plates per donor.

All donors qualified as healthy HIV-negative adults and had experienced no recent acute infections or vaccinations. General study findings and limits: Clonotypes not shared had lower generation probabilities than those common to all four donors.

The germline CDR1 and CDR2 sequences are SGHRS and YFSETQ. V lost 3 bases to trimming and J lost 5 bases; unmatched junction nucleotides: 6. The CDR3 extends over 15 amino acids. In regard to this clone: The antigen is undetermined.

An assay was performed, and its level was deep. Produced via immunoSEQ multiplex PCR; TCRdb's table is partial and in-frame only. Among about 2.3 million clones, roughly 93% were seen once, and the ten largest hold roughly 0.36%. The material sequenced was naive CD4+ T cells from PBMCs. The sample's subset: CD45RA+ positively selected. The receptor was isolated from a man younger than 35 in good health. Some clones in this sample may be carry-over from other donors' samples. J is TRBJ2-5 and V is TRBV5-1, with 11 bases that match TRBD2. DNA of the CDR3: TGCGCCAGCAGCTCCACCGGGACTAGCGGTGAGACCCAGTACTTC. Its translation: CASSSTGTSGETQYF.